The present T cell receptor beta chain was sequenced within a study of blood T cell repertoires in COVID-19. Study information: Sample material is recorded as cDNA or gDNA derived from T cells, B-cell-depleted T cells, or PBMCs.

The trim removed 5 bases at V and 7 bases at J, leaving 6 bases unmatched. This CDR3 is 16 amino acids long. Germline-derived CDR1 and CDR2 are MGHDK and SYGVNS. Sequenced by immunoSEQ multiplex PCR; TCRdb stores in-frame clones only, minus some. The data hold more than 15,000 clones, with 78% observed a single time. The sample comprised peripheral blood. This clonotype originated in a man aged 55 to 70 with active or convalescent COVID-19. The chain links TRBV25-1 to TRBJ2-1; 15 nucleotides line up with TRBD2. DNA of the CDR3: TGTGCCAGCAGTTCGGCCGGGACTAGCGGGAGGAATGAGCAGTTCTTC. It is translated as CASSSAGTSGRNEQFF. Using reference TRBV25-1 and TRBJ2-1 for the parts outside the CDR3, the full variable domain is EADIYQTPRYLVIGTGKKITLECSQTMGHDKMYWYQQDPGMELHLIHYSYGVNSTEKGDLSSESTVSRIRTEHFPLTLESARPSHTSQYLCASSSAGTSGRNEQFFGPGTRLTVL.